Below are 15 T cell receptor beta chains sequenced from a single sample in a study of beta chain features in type 1 diabetes. Expressed TCRB transcripts were sequenced, since all the RNA that had been isolated was reverse transcribed. Measured with immunoSEQ multiplex PCR; TCRdb has only the in-frame clones, and not every one. The sample lists 330,000 or so clones; about 15% were seen once. Sequencing was done on a sample of central memory CD4+ T cells from blood. These TCRs come from a man under 40 in good health.

This clone showed up just a few times. The DNA for the CDR3 is TGCGCCAGCAGCCACGAATTAGCGGGAGGGGGTGTCAATGAGCAGTTCTTC. It translates to CASSHELAGGGVNEQFF. The J gene is TRBJ2-1, the V gene TRBV4-3; TRBD2 matches at 11 bases. Germline-derived CDR1 and CDR2 are LGHNA and YSLEER. CDR3 length equals 17 residues. Losses at the gene ends were 3 bases for V and 6 bases for J; bases not matched to a gene: 10.

Only a few counts were recorded for this clone. This chain connects TRBV2 to TRBJ2-7; D gene uncertain. Per germline, CDR1 SNHLY and CDR2 FYNNEI. This CDR3 is 15 amino acids long. Trimming pared 2 bases from V and 4 bases from J, leaving 15 bases between. The CDR3 region has the DNA TGTGCCAGCAGTGAATCCCCCCGACTTGGTTACGAGCAGTACTTC. Translated: CASSESPRLGYEQYF.

The chain is built from TRBV4-3 and TRBJ2-1, with TRBD2 as a possible D gene (7 bases). CDR1 and CDR2 from the germline V gene are LGHNA and YSLEER. The length of the CDR3 is 16 residues. The V and J ends lost 2 bases and 8 bases respectively, with 19 bases between them. Written as DNA, the CDR3 is TGCGCCAGCAGCCAAAGTCCGCGGGGGCGCAGGGATGAGCAGTTCTTC. This sequence encodes CASSQSPRGRRDEQFF.

This clone was counted only a few times. The chain employs TRBV6-5 and TRBJ2-3, with D possibly TRBD2 on 5 matching bases. Germline CDR1 is MNHEY and CDR2 is SVGAGI. The CDR3 has 16 residues. Between the trimmed V and J ends, which lost 0 bases and 2 bases, there was a span of 12 bases. In nucleotides, the CDR3 is TGTGCCAGCAGTTACTCGAGGGCAGGCCTCACAGATACGCAGTATTTT. Encoded protein: CASSYSRAGLTDTQYF.

V usage is TRBV4-1 and J usage is TRBJ1-2; 7 bases are a match to TRBD1. The V gene's germline CDR1 is MGHRA and CDR2 YSYEKL. V trimming: 1 base; J trimming: 5 bases; junction bases outside the gene matches: 4. This CDR3 contains 14 residues. The CDR3 is CASSQGTGEYGYTF. The CDR3 DNA sequence: TGCGCCAGCAGCCAAGGAACAGGGGAGTATGGCTACACCTTC.

V and J are TRBV29-1 and TRBJ1-2; no firm D call. Per germline, CDR1 SQVTM and CDR2 ANQGSEA. V was trimmed by 7 bases and J by 2 bases, leaving 14 bases between them. This CDR3 is built from 13 residues. The CDR3 is CSARTASNYGYTF. In nucleotides, the CDR3 is TGCAGCGCTAGGACGGCAAGCAACTATGGCTACACCTTC.

The CDR3 loop reads CASSLPQQRRSFF. The CDR3, as DNA: TGTGCCAGCAGCTTGCCACAGCAAAGGAGGTCTTTCTTT. This chain uses TRBV7-9 with TRBJ1-1; no definite D call. The CDR3 is 13 amino acids. V was cut by 3 bases and J by 12 bases, with 17 bases left in between. The germline CDR1 and CDR2 sequences are SEHNR and FQNEAQ (reference sequence).

The J gene is TRBJ1-1, the V gene TRBV19; D unclear. Germline assignment: CDR1 LNHDA and CDR2 SQIVND (reference sequence). Trimming removed 7 bases at V and 0 bases at J, with 15 bases between. CDR3 length: 15 amino acids. The CDR3 DNA is TGTGCCAGTAAATCTTGGAGCAGTATGAACACTGAAGCTTTCTTT. It specifies CASKSWSSMNTEAFF. The complete variable domain, with remaining parts taken from reference TRBV19 and TRBJ1-1, reads DGGITQSPKYLFRKEGQNVTLSCEQNLNHDAMYWYRQDPGQGLRLIYYSQIVNDFQKGDIAEGYSVSREKKESFPLTVTSAQKNPTAFYLCASKSWSSMNTEAFFGQGTRLTVV.

This clone occurred a few times. The genes are TRBV7-3 and TRBJ2-3; 11 bases align to TRBD2. CDR1 and CDR2 (germline): SGHTA, FQGTGA. Trimming took 5 bases from V and 4 from J; bases not matched to a gene: 8. This CDR3 is 16 amino acids long. The CDR3 sequence is CASSHGIAGGPDTQYF. The DNA for the CDR3 is TGTGCCAGCAGCCACGGAATAGCGGGAGGGCCAGATACGCAGTATTTT.

This clone was seen only a few times. The chain's CDR3 is CASSRVQGQETQYF. In nucleotides, the CDR3 is TGTGCCAGCAGCCGCGTACAGGGACAAGAGACCCAGTACTTC. The chain links TRBV7-2 to TRBJ2-5; tentatively, D is TRBD1 (6 bases). The germline V and J ends were trimmed by 5 bases and 2 bases, with 12 bases remaining between them. The V gene's germline CDR1 is SGHTA and CDR2 FQGNSA. CDR3 length: 14 residues.

This clone was counted a few times. J is TRBJ1-6 and V is TRBV6-5, with no clear D. V was pared by 7 bases and J by 5 bases, with 15 bases between. CDR3 length equals 15 residues. The germline CDR1 and CDR2 sequences are MNHEY and SVGAGI. CDR3 loop: CASTPDRTHNSPLHF. The CDR3, as DNA: TGTGCCAGCACCCCGGATCGAACCCATAATTCACCCCTCCACTTT.

The sample holds one count of this clone. The chain links TRBV5-4 to TRBJ1-4, with D maybe TRBD1 (6 bases). Germline CDR1 reads SGHNT; CDR2 reads YYREEE (reference sequence). The CDR3 runs 13 residues. Trimming took 3 bases from V and 6 from J, leaving 9 bases between them. The CDR3 DNA reads as TGTGCCAGCAGCTCAAACAGGGATGAAAAACTGTTTTTT. It specifies CASSSNRDEKLFF.

This clone has more than one count but fewer than ten. This CDR3 reads CSASTKNTQYF. DNA of the CDR3: TGCAGTGCTAGTACTAAAAATACGCAGTATTTT. This chain joins TRBV20-1 and TRBJ2-3, with unresolved D. This CDR3 region has 11 residues. V was clipped by 3 bases and J by 7 bases, with 8 bases between them. The germline V gene encodes CDR1 DFQATT and CDR2 SNEGSKA (reference sequence).

This chain joins TRBV7-9 and TRBJ2-2; D is unresolved. The V and J ends lost 4 bases and 7 bases respectively, with 7 bases between them. The CDR3 sequence is 12 residues long. In germline, CDR1 is SEHNR, CDR2 FQNEAQ (reference sequence). CDR3: CASSSVYGELFF. CDR3 DNA: TGTGCCAGCAGCTCCGTTTACGGGGAGCTGTTTTTT.

This clone has a handful of counts. This sample also contains other DNA sequences that code for the same CDR3. The chain uses TRBV10-3 and TRBJ2-5; a possible D gene is TRBD2 (7 bases). The CDR3 length is 14 residues. V dropped 2 bases and J dropped 1 base, with 8 bases sitting between them. CDR1 and CDR2 from the germline V gene are ENHRY and SYGVKD. The CDR3 DNA follows: TGTGCCATCAGTGAGCGGGGGGCCCAAGAGACCCAGTACTTC. Its protein product is CAISERGAQETQYF.